The subject of this entry is one T cell receptor beta chain. Here immunoSEQ multiplex PCR was the method, and the copy in TCRdb shows in-frame clones only, minus some. The repertoire includes 660,000 or so clones, 95% to 97% of them detected once, and less than 0.12% sits in the top ten. This entry belongs to a study of shared clonotypes between healthy human individuals. Study summary: Donors had three CD4 naive, three CD4 memory, two CD8 naive and one CD8 memory plate apiece.

Naive CD8 isolation took CD45RO-negative cells positively selected for CCR7 and excluded terminally differentiated effector memory CD45RA+ cells. With V trimmed by 3 bases and J by 2 bases, 1 base remained unmatched. CDR1 LNHDA and CDR2 SQIVND come from the germline V gene (reference sequence). This CDR3 region has 14 residues. The chain recombines TRBV19 with TRBJ2-1, with 7 bases lining up with TRBD2. The specimen was naive CD8+ T cells sorted from blood. The receptor was isolated from a woman aged 25 to 45 in good health. CDR3 coding DNA: TGTGCCAGTAGTATCGCGGGAGCCTACAATGAGCAGTTCTTC. It encodes CASSIAGAYNEQFF.